The following is a T cell receptor beta chain sequence with its context. The data derive from a study of T cells in tumors after PD-1 blockade. Study details: Each patient got pembrolizumab 200 mg every 3 weeks or cemiplimab 350 mg every 2 weeks. During anti-PD-1 treatment, some patients continued daily vismodegib 150 mg.

Input was about 616 ng to 6,500 ng of genomic DNA from tumor or blood. V lost 1 base, J lost 5 bases, and 14 bases lay in between. The CDR3 runs 16 residues. Germline V gene lookup returns CDR1 SEHNR and CDR2 FQNEAQ (reference sequence). Sequencing used immunoSEQ multiplex PCR; TCRdb keeps in-frame clones, though not all of them. This table has some 47,000 clones, 75% to 85% appearing once. This chain joins TRBV7-9 and TRBJ2-2; D may be TRBD1 (6 bases). The receptor was isolated from a human donor with basal cell carcinoma. Source: PBMCs, taken before anti-PD-1 treatment. DNA of the CDR3: TGTGCCAGCAGCTTAGTAGGGACAATCCGGACCGGGGAGCTGTTTTTT. It specifies CASSLVGTIRTGELFF.